This T cell receptor beta chain is drawn from a study of blood T cell repertoires in COVID-19. Study details: Acute and convalescent COVID-19 specimens originated in the United States, Italy and Spain. T cells, B-cell-depleted T cells, or PBMCs provided the cDNA or gDNA that served as material.

In this sample, this clone turned up a few times. V lost 0 bases and J lost 6; bases outside the gene matches: 6. This CDR3 is 16 amino acids long. The germline CDR1 and CDR2 sequences are LGHNA and YSLEER. Per the authors' pipeline: By means of reference gene primer amplification, nucleated cell counts were estimated. TCRdb's copy holds only in-frame clones and misses some; the assay was immunoSEQ multiplex PCR. Clone size and the V and J calls come from that table; the DNA yielded D and trimming. The table includes about 140,000 clones, around nine tenths detected once. The chain is built from TRBV4-3 and TRBJ2-7, with 12 bases fitting TRBD1. The sequenced sample was peripheral blood. The receptor comes from a woman aged 40 to 50 with acute or convalescent COVID-19. The CDR3 DNA sequence: TGCGCCAGCAGCCAAGATCTGGGGACAGGGGGCCTCGAGCAGTACTTC. Its translation: CASSQDLGTGGLEQYF.